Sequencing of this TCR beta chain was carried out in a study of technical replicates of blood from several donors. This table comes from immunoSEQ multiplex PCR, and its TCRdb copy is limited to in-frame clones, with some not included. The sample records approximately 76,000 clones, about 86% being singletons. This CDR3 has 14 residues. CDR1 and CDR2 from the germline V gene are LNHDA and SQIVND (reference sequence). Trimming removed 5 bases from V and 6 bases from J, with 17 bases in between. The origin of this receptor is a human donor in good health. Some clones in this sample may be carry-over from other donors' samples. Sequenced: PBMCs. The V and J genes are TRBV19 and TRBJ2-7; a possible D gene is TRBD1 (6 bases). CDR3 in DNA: TGTGCCAGTAGTTCAGTCAACAGGGCGGGCGAGCAGTACTTC. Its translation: CASSSVNRAGEQYF.